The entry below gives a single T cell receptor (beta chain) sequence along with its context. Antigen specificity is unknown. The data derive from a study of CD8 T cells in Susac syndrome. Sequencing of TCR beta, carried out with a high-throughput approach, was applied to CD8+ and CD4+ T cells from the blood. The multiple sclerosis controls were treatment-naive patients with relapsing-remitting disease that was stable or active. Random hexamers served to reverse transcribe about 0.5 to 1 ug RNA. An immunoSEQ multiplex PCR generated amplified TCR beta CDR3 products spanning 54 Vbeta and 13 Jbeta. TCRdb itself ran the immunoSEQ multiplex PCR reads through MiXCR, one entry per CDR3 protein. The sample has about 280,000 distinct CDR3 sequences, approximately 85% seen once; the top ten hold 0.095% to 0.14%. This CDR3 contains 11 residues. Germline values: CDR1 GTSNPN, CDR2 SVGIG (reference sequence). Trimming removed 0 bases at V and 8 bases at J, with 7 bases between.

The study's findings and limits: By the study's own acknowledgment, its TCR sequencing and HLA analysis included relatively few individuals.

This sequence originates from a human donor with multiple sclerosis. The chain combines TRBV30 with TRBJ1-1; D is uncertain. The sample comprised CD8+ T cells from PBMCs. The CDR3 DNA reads TGTGCCTGGAGTGTATCTTCCGAAGCTTTCTTT. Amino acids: CAWSVSSEAFF.